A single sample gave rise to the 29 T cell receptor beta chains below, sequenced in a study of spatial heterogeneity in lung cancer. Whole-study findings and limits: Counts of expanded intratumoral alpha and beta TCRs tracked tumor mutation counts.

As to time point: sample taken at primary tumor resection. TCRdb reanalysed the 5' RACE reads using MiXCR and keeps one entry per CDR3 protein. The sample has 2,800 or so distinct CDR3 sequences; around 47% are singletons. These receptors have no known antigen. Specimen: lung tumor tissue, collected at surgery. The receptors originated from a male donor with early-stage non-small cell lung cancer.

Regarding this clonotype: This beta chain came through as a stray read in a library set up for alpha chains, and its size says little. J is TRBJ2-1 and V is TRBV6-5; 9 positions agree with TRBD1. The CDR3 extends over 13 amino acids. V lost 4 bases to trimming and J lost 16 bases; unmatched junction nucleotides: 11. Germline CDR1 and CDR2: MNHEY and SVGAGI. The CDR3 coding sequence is TGTGCCAGCAGTTCCCTCCTGACAGGGGGAATCTTCTTC. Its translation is CASSSLLTGGIFF.

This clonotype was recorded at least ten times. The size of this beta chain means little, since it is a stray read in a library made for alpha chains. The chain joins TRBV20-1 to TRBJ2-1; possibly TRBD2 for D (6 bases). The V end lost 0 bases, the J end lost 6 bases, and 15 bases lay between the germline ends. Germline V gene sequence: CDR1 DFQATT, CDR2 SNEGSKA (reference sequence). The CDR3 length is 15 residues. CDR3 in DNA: TGCAGTGCTAGAGATCTTGGCGGGACCCCCAATGAGCAGTTCTTC. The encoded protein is CSARDLGGTPNEQFF.

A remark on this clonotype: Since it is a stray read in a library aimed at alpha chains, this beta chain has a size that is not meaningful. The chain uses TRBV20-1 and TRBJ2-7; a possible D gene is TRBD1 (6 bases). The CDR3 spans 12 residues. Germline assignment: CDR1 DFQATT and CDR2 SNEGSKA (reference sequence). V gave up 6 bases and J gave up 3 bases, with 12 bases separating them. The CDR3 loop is CSAAGEGYEQYF. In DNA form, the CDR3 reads TGCAGTGCAGCAGGGGAAGGCTACGAGCAGTACTTC.

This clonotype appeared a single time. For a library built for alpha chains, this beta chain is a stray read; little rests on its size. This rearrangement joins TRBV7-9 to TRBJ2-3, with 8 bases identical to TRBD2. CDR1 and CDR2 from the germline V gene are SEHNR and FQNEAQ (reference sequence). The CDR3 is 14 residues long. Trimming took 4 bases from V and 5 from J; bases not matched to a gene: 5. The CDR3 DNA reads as TGTGCCAGCAGCTCGAGCGGGAGTGGAGATACGCAGTATTTT. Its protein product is CASSSSGSGDTQYF.

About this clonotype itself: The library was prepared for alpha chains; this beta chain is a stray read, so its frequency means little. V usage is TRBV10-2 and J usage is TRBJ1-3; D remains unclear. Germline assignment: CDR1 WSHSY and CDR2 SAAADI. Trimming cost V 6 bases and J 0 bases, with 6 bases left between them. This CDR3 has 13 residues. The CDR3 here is CASSLSSGNTIYF. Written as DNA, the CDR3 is TGCGCCAGCAGCCTCAGCTCTGGAAACACCATATATTTT.

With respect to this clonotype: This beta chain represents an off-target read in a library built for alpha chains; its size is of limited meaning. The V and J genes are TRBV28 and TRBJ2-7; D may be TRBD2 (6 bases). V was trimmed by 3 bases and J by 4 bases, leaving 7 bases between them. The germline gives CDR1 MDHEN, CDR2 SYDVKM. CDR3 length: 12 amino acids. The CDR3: CASSFGSYEQYF. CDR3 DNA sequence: TGTGCCAGCAGTTTCGGGAGTTACGAGCAGTACTTC.

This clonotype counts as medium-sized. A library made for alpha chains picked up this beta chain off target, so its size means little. The CDR3, as DNA: TGTGCCATCAGTGACCTAGGGGGCTCTGGGGCCAACGTCCTGACTTTC. It specifies CAISDLGGSGANVLTF. J is TRBJ2-6 and V is TRBV10-3; possible D gene TRBD1, 6 bases. The germline gives CDR1 ENHRY, CDR2 SYGVKD. The CDR3 extends over 16 amino acids. Trimming stripped 3 bases from V and 0 bases from J, with 9 bases between.

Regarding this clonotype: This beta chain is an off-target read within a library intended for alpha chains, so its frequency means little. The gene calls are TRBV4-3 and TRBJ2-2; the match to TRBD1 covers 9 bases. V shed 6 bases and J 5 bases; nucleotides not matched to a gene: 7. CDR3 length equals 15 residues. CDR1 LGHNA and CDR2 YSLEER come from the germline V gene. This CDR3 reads CASRQQGAETGELFF. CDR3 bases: TGCGCCAGCAGACAACAGGGGGCGGAAACCGGGGAGCTGTTTTTT.

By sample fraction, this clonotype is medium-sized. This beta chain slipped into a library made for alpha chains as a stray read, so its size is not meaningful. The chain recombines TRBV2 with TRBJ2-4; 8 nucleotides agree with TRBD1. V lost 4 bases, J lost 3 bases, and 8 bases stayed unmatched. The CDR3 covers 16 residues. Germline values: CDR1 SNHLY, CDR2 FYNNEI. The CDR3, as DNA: TGTGCCAGCAGTGCGGACAGGGATTATGGCAAAAACATTCAGTACTTC. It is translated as CASSADRDYGKNIQYF.

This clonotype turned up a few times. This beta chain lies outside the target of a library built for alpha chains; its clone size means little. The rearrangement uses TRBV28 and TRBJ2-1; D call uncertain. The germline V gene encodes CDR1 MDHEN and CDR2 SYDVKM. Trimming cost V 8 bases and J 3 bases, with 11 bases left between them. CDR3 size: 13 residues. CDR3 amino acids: CASHQDVYNEQFF. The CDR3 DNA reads TGTGCCAGCCACCAGGACGTCTACAATGAGCAGTTCTTC.

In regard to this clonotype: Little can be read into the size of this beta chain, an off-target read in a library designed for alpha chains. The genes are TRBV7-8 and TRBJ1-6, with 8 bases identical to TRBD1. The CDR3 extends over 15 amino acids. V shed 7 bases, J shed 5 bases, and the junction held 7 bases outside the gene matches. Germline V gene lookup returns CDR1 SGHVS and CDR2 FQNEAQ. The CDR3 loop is CASTNPGQDNSPLHF. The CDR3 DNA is TGTGCCAGCACTAACCCGGGACAGGATAATTCACCCCTCCACTTT.

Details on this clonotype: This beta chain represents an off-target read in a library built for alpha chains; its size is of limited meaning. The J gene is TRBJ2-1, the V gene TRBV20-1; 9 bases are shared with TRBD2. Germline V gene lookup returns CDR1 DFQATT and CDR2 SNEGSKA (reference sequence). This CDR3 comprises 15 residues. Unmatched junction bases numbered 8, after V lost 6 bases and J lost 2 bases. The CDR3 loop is CSAQLSGGPYNEQFF. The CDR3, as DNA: TGCAGTGCCCAACTTAGCGGGGGTCCCTACAATGAGCAGTTCTTC.

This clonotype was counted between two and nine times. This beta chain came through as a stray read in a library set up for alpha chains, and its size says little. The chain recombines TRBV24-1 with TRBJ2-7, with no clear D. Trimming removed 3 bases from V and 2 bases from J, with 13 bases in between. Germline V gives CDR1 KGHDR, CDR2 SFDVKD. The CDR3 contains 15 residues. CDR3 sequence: CATSDNAQGPYEQYF. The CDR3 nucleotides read TGTGCCACCAGTGATAACGCCCAAGGCCCCTACGAGCAGTACTTC.

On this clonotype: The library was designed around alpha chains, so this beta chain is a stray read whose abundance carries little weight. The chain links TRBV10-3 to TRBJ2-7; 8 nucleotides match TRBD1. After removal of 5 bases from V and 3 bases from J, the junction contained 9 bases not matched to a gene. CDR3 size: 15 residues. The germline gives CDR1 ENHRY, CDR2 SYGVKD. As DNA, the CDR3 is TGTGCCATCAGTCAAGAGCGGACAGGGCTCTACGAGCAGTACTTC. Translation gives CAISQERTGLYEQYF.

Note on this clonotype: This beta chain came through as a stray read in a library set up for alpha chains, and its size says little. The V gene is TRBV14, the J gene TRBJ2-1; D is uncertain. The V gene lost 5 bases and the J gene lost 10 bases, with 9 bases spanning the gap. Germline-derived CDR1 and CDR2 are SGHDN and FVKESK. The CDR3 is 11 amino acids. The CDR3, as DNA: TGTGCCAGCAGCAATAATTACGAGCAGTTCTTC. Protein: CASSNNYEQFF.

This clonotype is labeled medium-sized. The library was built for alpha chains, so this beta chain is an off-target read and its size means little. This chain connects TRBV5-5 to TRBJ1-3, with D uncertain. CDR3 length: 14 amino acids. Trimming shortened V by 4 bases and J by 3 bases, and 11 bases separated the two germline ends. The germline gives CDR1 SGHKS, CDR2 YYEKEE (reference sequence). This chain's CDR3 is CASSPDGSGNTIYF. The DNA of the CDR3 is TGTGCCAGCAGCCCTGATGGCAGTGGAAACACCATATATTTT.

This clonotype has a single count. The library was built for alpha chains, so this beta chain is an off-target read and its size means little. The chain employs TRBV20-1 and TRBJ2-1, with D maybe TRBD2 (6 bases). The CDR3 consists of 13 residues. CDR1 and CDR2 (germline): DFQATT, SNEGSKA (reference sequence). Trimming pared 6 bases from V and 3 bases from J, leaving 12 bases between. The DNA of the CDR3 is TGCAGTGCCGAACGGGAGAGCTACAATGAGCAGTTCTTC. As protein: CSAERESYNEQFF.

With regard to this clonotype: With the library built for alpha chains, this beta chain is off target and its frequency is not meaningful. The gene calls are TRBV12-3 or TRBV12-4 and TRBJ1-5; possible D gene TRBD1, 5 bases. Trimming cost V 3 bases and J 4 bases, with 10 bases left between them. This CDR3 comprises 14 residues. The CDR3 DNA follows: TGTGCCAGCAGTTTTGGGGGGACTAATCAGCCCCAGCATTTT. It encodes CASSFGGTNQPQHF.

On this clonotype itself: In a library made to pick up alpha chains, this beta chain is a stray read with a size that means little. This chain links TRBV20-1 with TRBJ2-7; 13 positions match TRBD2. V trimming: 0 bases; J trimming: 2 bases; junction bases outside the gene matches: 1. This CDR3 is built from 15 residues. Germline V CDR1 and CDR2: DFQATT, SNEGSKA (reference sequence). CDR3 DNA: TGCAGTGCTAGAGACGGGACTAGCGGGACCTACGAGCAGTACTTC. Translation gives CSARDGTSGTYEQYF.

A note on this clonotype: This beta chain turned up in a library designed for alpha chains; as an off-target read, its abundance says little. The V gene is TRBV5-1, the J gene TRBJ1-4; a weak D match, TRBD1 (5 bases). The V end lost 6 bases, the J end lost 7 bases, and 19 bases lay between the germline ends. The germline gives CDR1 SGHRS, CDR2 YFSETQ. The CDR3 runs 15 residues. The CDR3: CASNPNGGIGEKLFF. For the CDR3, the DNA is TGCGCCAGCAACCCTAACGGGGGAATAGGTGAAAAACTGTTTTTT.

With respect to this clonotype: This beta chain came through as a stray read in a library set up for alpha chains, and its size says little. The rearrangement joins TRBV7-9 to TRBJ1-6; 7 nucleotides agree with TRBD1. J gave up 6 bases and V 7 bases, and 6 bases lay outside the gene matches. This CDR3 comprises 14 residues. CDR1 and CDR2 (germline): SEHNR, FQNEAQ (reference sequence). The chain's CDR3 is CASISDRVNSPLHF. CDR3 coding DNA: TGTGCCAGCATTTCTGACAGGGTTAATTCACCCCTCCACTTT.

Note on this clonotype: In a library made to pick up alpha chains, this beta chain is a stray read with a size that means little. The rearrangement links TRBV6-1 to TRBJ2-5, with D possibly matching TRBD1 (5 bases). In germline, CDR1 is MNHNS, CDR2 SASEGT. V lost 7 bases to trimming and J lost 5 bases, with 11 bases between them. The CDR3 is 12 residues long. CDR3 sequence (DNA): TGTGCCAGCACAACAGGCTGGGAGACCCAGTACTTC. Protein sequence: CASTTGWETQYF.

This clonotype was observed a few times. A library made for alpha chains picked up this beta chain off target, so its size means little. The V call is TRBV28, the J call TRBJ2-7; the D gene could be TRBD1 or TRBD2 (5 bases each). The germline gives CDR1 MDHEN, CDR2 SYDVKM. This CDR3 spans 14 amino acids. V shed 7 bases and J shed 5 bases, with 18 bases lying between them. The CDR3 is CASTEGRGRHEQYF. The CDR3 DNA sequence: TGTGCCAGCACCGAGGGTAGGGGCCGGCACGAGCAGTACTTC.

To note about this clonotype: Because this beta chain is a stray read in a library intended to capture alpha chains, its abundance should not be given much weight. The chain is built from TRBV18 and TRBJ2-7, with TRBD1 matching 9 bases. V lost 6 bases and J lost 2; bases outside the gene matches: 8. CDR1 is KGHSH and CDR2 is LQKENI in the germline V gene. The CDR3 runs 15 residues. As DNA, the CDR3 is TGTGCCAGCTCCCAAGGGACAGGGACTACCTACGAGCAGTACTTC. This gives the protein CASSQGTGTTYEQYF.

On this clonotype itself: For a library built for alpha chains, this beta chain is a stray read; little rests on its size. CDR3 DNA sequence: TGTGCCAGCAGCTTAGGACAGGGGCCCCACTACGAGCAGTACTTC. Amino acid sequence: CASSLGQGPHYEQYF. V is TRBV11-3 and J is TRBJ2-7, with 8 bases aligning to TRBD1. Germline V CDR1 and CDR2: SGHNT, YENEEA. The CDR3 covers 15 residues. The V and J ends lost 1 base and 3 bases, in that order; junction bases with no gene match: 5. Full variable domain (missing parts from reference TRBV11-3 and TRBJ2-7): EAGVVQSPRYKIIEKKQPVAFWCNPISGHNTLYWYLQNLGQGPELLIRYENEEAVDDSQLPKDRFSAERLKGVDSTLKIQPAELGDSAVYLCASSLGQGPHYEQYFGPGTRLTVT.

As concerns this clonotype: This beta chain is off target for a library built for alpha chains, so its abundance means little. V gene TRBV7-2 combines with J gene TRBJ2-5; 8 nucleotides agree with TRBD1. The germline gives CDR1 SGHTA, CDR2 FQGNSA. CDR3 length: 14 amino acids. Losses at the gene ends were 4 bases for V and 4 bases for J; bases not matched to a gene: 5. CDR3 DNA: TGTGCCAGCAGCTCGACAGGGGTCCGAGAGACCCAGTACTTC. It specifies CASSSTGVRETQYF.

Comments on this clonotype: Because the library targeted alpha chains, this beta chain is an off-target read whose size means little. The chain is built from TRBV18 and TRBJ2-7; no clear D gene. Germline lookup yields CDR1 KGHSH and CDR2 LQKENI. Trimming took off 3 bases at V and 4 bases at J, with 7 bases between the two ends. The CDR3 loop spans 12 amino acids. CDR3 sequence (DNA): TGTGCCAGCTCACCCAGACCGTACGAGCAGTACTTC. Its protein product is CASSPRPYEQYF.

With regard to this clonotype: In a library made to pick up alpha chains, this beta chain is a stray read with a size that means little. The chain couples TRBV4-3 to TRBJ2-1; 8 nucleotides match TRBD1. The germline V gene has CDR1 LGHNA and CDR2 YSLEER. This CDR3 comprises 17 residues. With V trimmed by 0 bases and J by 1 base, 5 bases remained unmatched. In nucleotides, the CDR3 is TGCGCCAGCAGCCAAGAGAGGACAGGGAGGTCCTACAATGAGCAGTTCTTC. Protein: CASSQERTGRSYNEQFF.

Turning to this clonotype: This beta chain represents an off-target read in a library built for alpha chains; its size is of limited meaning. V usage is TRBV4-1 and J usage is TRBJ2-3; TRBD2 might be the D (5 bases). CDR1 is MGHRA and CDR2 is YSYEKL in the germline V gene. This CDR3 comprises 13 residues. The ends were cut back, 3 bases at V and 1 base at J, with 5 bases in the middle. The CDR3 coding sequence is TGCGCCAGCAGCCAGCGGGGCACAGATACGCAGTATTTT. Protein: CASSQRGTDTQYF.